A single sample gave rise to the 8 T cell receptor beta chains below, sequenced in a study of blood T cell repertoires in COVID-19. Here immunoSEQ multiplex PCR was the method, and the copy in TCRdb shows in-frame clones only, minus some. The sample gives about 88,000 clones, 90% to 95% of which show up once; more than 1.5% is in the top ten. The material sequenced was peripheral blood. The receptors here all came from a man between 60 and 75 years old with acute or convalescent COVID-19.

The genes are TRBV19 and TRBJ1-4, with TRBD1 as a possible D gene (6 bases). Trimming cost V 5 bases and J 7 bases, with 14 bases left between them. This CDR3 is 14 amino acids long. Germline CDR1 is LNHDA and CDR2 is SQIVND (reference sequence). CDR3 in amino acids: CASSPPGGLEKLFF. Written as DNA, the CDR3 is TGTGCCAGTAGTCCGCCGGGGGGGCTTGAAAAACTGTTTTTT.

J is TRBJ1-4 and V is TRBV5-4; 7 nucleotides align to TRBD1. CDR1 SGHNT and CDR2 YYREEE come from the germline V gene (reference sequence). V trimming: 1 base; J trimming: 7 bases; junction bases outside the gene matches: 4. The CDR3 loop spans 14 amino acids. This chain's CDR3 is CASSLKGGTEKLFF. In DNA form, the CDR3 reads TGTGCCAGCAGCTTGAAAGGGGGCACTGAAAAACTGTTTTTT.

The chain employs TRBV19 and TRBJ2-7, with 11 bases fitting TRBD1. The J segment lost 2 bases and the V segment lost 0 bases, leaving 0 bases of the junction unmatched. The CDR3 is 15 amino acids. CDR1 and CDR2 from the germline V gene are LNHDA and SQIVND (reference sequence). CDR3 nucleotide sequence: TGTGCCAGTAGTATAGAGGGACAGGGGGCCTACGAGCAGTACTTC. Its translation: CASSIEGQGAYEQYF.

The chain couples TRBV5-1 to TRBJ2-1; tentatively, D is TRBD2 (5 bases). Germline V lookup: CDR1 SGHRS, CDR2 YFSETQ. V lost 6 bases and J lost 5, with 15 bases in between. The length of the CDR3 is 14 residues. CDR3 in amino acids: CASNRGSVDNEQFF. The CDR3 coding sequence is TGCGCCAGCAATCGGGGTAGCGTAGACAATGAGCAGTTCTTC.

The V gene is TRBV3-1 (or the pseudogene TRBV3-2), the J gene TRBJ2-1; 13 bases match TRBD2. The V gene's germline CDR1 is LGHDT and CDR2 YNNKEL (reference sequence). CDR3 size: 17 residues. Unmatched junction bases numbered 7, after V lost 1 base and J lost 7 bases. The CDR3 bases are TGTGCCAGCAGCCAAGGCCCAGGGACTAGCGGGATAAATGAGCAGTTCTTC. Its protein product is CASSQGPGTSGINEQFF.

This rearrangement joins TRBV12-5 to TRBJ1-5; D is ambiguous. The CDR3 is made up of 14 amino acids. V was pared by 4 bases and J by 4 bases, with 11 bases between. Germline loops: CDR1 LGHNT, CDR2 FRNRAP. As DNA, the CDR3 is TGTGCTAGTGGTTGGGAGACTTCGAATCAGCCCCAGCATTTT. Its protein is CASGWETSNQPQHF.

This clone was counted only a few times. This chain links TRBV19 with TRBJ2-2; tentative D call: TRBD2 (5 bases). This CDR3 has 15 residues. Trimming shortened V by 7 bases and J by 5 bases, and 17 bases separated the two germline ends. CDR1 is LNHDA, CDR2 SQIVND, per germline (reference sequence). The CDR3 DNA follows: TGTGCCAGTACCGATAGAAGTTGGGAGACCGGGGAGCTGTTTTTT. This sequence encodes CASTDRSWETGELFF.

V gene TRBV6-2 or TRBV6-3 combines with J gene TRBJ2-7, with TRBD2 identical over 14 bases. This CDR3 is built from 20 residues. With 2 bases clipped from V and 0 bases from J, the junction kept 12 bases outside the gene matches. Per the germline V gene, CDR1 is MNHEY and CDR2 is SVGEGT. The CDR3 DNA reads TGTGCCAGCAGTTACCCTACGGGACTAGCGGGAGCCGCAAGCTCCTACGAGCAGTACTTC. As protein: CASSYPTGLAGAASSYEQYF.